The source of this TCR beta chain is a study of blood T cell repertoires in COVID-19. Turning to the study itself: Samples representing acute and convalescent COVID-19 were sourced from the United States, Italy and Spain. Nucleic acid was either cDNA or gDNA, and it came from T cells, B-cell-depleted T cells, or PBMCs.

The CDR3 is made up of 13 amino acids. V gave up 6 bases and J gave up 0 bases, with 9 bases separating them. The germline CDR1 and CDR2 sequences are SGHRS and YFSETQ. The authors' processing: From reference gene primer amplification, estimates of nucleated cell counts were derived. Produced via immunoSEQ multiplex PCR; TCRdb's table is partial and in-frame only. V, J and clone size reflect that table, while D and trimming were determined from the DNA. The sample records 240,000 or so clones, roughly 87% being singletons. The chain couples TRBV5-1 to TRBJ1-1; no firm D call. The sample consisted of peripheral blood. The sequence came from a man aged 60 to 69 who had recovered from COVID-19. The CDR3 here is CASKLSVNTEAFF. CDR3 in DNA: TGCGCCAGCAAACTATCGGTGAACACTGAAGCTTTCTTT. Full variable domain (remainder filled in from reference TRBV5-1 and TRBJ1-1): KAGVTQTPRYLIKTRGQQVTLSCSPISGHRSVSWYQQTPGQGLQFLFEYFSETQRNKGNFPGRFSGRQFSNSRSEMNVSTLELGDSALYLCASKLSVNTEAFFGQGTRLTVV.